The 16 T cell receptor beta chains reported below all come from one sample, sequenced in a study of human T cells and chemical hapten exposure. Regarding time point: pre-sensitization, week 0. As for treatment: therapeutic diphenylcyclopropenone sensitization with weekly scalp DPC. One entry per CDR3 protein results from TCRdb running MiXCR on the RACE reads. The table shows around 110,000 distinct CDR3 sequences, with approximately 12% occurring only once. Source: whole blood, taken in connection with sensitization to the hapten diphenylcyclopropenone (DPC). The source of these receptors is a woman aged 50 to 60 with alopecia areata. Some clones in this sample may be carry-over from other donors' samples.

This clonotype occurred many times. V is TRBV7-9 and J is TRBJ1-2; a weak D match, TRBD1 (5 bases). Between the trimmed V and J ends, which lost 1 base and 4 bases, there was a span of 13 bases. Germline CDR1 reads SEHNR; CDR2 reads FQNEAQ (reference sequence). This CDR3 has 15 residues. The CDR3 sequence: CASSLGSSGGYGYTF. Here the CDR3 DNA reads TGTGCCAGCAGCTTAGGGAGCAGCGGGGGCTATGGCTACACCTTC.

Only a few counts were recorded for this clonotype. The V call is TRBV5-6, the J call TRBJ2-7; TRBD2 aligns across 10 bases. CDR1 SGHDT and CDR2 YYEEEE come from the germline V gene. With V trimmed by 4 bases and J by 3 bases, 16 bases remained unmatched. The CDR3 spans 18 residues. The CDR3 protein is CASSTPGPQGLANYEQYF. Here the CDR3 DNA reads TGTGCCAGCAGCACCCCCGGGCCGCAGGGACTAGCGAACTACGAGCAGTACTTC.

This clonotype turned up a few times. Written as DNA, the CDR3 is TGTGCCAGCAGCTCCTTCACAGGGAGCGAGCAGTACTTC. Amino acids: CASSSFTGSEQYF. The rearrangement uses TRBV7-8 and TRBJ2-7; a weak D match, TRBD1 (6 bases). From germline, CDR1 is SGHVS and CDR2 FQNEAQ. Trimming removed 4 bases at V and 6 bases at J, with 13 bases between. The CDR3 runs 13 residues.

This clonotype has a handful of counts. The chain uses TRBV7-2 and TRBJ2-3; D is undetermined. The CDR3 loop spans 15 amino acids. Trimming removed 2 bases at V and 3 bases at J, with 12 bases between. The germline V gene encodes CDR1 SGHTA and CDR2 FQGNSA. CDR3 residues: CASSLSRGWTDTQYF. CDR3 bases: TGTGCCAGCAGCTTATCTCGCGGTTGGACAGATACGCAGTATTTT.

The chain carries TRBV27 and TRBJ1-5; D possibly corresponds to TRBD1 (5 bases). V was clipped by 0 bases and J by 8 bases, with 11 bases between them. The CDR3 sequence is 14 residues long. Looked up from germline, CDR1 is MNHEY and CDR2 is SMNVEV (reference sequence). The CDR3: CASSLSRDGEPQHF. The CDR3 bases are TGTGCCAGCAGTTTATCGAGGGACGGAGAGCCCCAGCATTTT.

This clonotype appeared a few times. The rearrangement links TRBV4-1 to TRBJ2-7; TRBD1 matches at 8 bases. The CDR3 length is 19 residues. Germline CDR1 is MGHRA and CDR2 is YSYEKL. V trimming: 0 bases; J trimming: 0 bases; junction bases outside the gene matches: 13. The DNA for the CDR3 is TGCGCCAGCAGCCAAGAAGAAACAGGGGGTTACGGGCGCTCCTACGAGCAGTACTTC. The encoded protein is CASSQEETGGYGRSYEQYF.

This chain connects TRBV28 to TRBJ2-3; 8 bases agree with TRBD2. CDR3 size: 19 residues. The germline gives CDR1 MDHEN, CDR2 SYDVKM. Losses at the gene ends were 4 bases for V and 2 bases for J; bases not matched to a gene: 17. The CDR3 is CASSYLRLAGGLLTDTQYF. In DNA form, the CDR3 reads TGTGCCAGCAGTTACTTGAGGTTGGCGGGAGGCCTCCTCACAGATACGCAGTATTTT.

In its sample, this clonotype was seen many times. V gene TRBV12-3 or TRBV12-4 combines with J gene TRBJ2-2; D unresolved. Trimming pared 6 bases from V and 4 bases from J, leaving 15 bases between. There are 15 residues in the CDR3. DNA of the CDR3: TGTGCCAGCAGGCCCGCCTCTGCAGGCACCGGGGAGCTGTTTTTT. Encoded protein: CASRPASAGTGELFF.

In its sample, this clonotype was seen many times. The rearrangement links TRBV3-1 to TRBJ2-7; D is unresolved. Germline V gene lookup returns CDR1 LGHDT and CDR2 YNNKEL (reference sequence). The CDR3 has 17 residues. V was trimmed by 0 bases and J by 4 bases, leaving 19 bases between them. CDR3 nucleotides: TGTGCCAGCAGCCAAGATCAACATGGTTTTATTCGGTACGAGCAGTACTTC. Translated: CASSQDQHGFIRYEQYF.

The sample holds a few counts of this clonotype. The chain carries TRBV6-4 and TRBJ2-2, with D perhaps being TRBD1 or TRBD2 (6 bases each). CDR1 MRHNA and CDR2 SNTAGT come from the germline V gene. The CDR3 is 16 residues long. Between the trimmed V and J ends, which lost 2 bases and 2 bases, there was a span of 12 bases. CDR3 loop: CASSDGGGRNTGELFF. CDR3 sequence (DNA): TGTGCCAGCAGTGACGGTGGGGGGCGAAACACCGGGGAGCTGTTTTTT.

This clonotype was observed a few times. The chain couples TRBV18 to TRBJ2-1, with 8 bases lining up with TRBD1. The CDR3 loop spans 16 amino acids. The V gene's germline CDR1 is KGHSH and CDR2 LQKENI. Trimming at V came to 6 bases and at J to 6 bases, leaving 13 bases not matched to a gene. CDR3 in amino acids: CASSTIPSGQGNEQFF. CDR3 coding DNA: TGTGCCAGCTCCACAATACCAAGCGGACAGGGCAATGAGCAGTTCTTC.

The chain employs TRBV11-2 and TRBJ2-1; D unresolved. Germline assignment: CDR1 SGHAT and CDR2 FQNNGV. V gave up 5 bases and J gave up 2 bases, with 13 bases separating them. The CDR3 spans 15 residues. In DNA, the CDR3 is TGTGCCAGCAGCCCCCAGTCGGTCGCCTACAATGAGCAGTTCTTC. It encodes CASSPQSVAYNEQFF. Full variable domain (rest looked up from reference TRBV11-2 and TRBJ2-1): EAGVAQSPRYKIIEKRQSVAFWCNPISGHATLYWYQQILGQGPKLLIQFQNNGVVDDSQLPKDRFSAERLKGVDSTLKIQPAKLEDSAVYLCASSPQSVAYNEQFFGPGTRLTVL.

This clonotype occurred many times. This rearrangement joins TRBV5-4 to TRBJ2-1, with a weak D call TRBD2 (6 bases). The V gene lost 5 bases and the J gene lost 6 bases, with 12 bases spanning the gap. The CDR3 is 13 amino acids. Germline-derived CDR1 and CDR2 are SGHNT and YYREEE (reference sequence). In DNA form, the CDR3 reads TGTGCCAGCAGGCGGGAATCAGGCAATGAGCAGTTCTTC. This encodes CASRRESGNEQFF.

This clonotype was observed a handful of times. In DNA form, the CDR3 reads TGTGCCAGCAGCTTGGAATGGGATCTGGGGACTGAAGCTTTCTTT. It specifies CASSLEWDLGTEAFF. V usage is TRBV5-6 and J usage is TRBJ1-1; no reliable D call. Germline CDR1 SGHDT, CDR2 YYEEEE. There are 15 residues in the CDR3. V lost 0 bases and J 5 bases, leaving 14 bases between the germline ends.

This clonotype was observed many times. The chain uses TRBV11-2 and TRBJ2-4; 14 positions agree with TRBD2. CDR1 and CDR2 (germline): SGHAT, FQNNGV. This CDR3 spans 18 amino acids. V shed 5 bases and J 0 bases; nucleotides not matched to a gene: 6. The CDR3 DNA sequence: TGTGCCAGCAGCCCGGGACTAGCGGGGGTGCTAGCCAAAAACATTCAGTACTTC. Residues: CASSPGLAGVLAKNIQYF.

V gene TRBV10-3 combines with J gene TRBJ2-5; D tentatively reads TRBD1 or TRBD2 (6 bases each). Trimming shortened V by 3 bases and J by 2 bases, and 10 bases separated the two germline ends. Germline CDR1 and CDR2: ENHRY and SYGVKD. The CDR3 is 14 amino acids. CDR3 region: CAISEGGSQETQYF. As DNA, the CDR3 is TGTGCCATCAGTGAAGGGGGGAGTCAAGAGACCCAGTACTTC.